The T cell receptor beta chain described here comes from a study of cytomegalovirus exposure and HLA in healthy donors. The CDR3 consists of 16 residues. V lost 1 base to trimming and J lost 4 bases, with 16 bases between them. Germline assignment: CDR1 SGHVS and CDR2 FQNEAQ. General observations from the study: Across donors, presence/absence analyses took sequencing depth to be roughly uniform. Several of the most significant clusters appeared, in a later analysis, to be linked to common viral pathogens.

PCR involved 60 Vbeta and 13 Jbeta primers. TCRdb keeps only in-frame clones here, not all; method: immunoSEQ multiplex PCR. The sample contains approximately 84,000 clones, more than 70% of which appear only once. In regard to this clone: What it binds is not known.

The clonotype comes from a male donor in good health and CMV-seropositive. Sequencing was performed on PBMCs. The J gene is TRBJ1-1, the V gene TRBV7-8; tentative D call: TRBD1 (5 bases). Here the CDR3 DNA reads TGTGCCAGCAGCTTAGGACAGTTCCCTTGGGGCACTGAAGCTTTCTTT. Its protein product is CASSLGQFPWGTEAFF.